The source of this T cell receptor (beta chain) is a study of blood T cell repertoires in COVID-19. The wider study: Both acute and convalescent COVID-19 samples were obtained from the United States, Italy and Spain. Nucleic acid was either cDNA or gDNA, and it came from T cells, B-cell-depleted T cells, or PBMCs.

TCRdb's table, derived via immunoSEQ multiplex PCR, lists solely in-frame clones and lacks some. The profile shows about 26,000 clones, around four fifths of them singletons. This clone was detected only a few times. The CDR3 is made up of 17 amino acids. Trimming at V came to 4 bases and at J to 6 bases, leaving 11 bases not matched to a gene. The V gene's germline CDR1 is LGHDT and CDR2 YNNKEL (reference sequence). The V and J genes are TRBV3-1 (or the pseudogene TRBV3-2) and TRBJ2-3; 12 bases map to TRBD2. This sequence originates from a man older than 75 with active or convalescent COVID-19. What was sequenced was peripheral blood. CDR3 DNA sequence: TGTGCCAGCAGCCCTACTCGGGGGGGACTAGCGGGTGATACGCAGTATTTT. Residues: CASSPTRGGLAGDTQYF.